Shown below are 24 T cell receptor beta chains from a single sample sequenced in a study of blood T cell repertoires in COVID-19. Clones were read by immunoSEQ multiplex PCR, and TCRdb kept only the in-frame ones, dropping some. The sample consists of over 55,000 clones, about 73% of them appearing once. Sequencing was carried out using peripheral blood. These receptors were taken from a woman aged 65 to 85 with acute or convalescent COVID-19.

This clone was counted once. The chain has TRBV29-1 and TRBJ1-2; the D is unclear. Trimming stripped 3 bases from V and 6 bases from J, with 2 bases between. Germline V CDR1 and CDR2: SQVTM, ANQGSEA. This CDR3 contains 9 residues. The CDR3 loop is CSVDNGYTF. The CDR3 DNA reads TGCAGCGTTGATAATGGCTACACCTTC.

The chain couples TRBV18 to TRBJ2-7; 8 bases match TRBD1. The trim removed 2 bases at V and 5 bases at J, leaving 8 bases unmatched. The CDR3 has 15 amino acids. Per germline, CDR1 KGHSH and CDR2 LQKENI. CDR3 loop: CASSPRQNRGNEQYF. The CDR3 bases are TGTGCCAGCTCACCAAGGCAGAACAGGGGGAACGAGCAGTACTTC.

This clone has more than one count but fewer than ten. The gene calls are TRBV7-8 and TRBJ2-1, with a weak D call TRBD1 (5 bases). The ends were cut back, 2 bases at V and 7 bases at J, with 15 bases in the middle. Germline CDR1 is SGHVS and CDR2 is FQNEAQ. The length of the CDR3 is 15 residues. CDR3 DNA sequence: TGTGCCAGCAGCTTACCACGACAGATTCCGAATGAGCAGTTCTTC. Protein product: CASSLPRQIPNEQFF.

V and J are TRBV20-1 and TRBJ2-5; D is uncertain. V was shortened by 4 bases and J by 5 bases, with 8 bases between the two germline ends. The CDR3 extends over 11 amino acids. Germline loops: CDR1 DFQATT, CDR2 SNEGSKA (reference sequence). The CDR3 here is CSAKRSETQYF. The DNA of the CDR3 is TGCAGTGCTAAGAGGTCGGAGACCCAGTACTTC.

The gene calls are TRBV18 and TRBJ2-5; D remains ambiguous. The V and J ends lost 3 bases and 7 bases respectively, with 12 bases between them. This CDR3 spans 13 amino acids. CDR1 is KGHSH and CDR2 is LQKENI in the germline V gene. In nucleotides, the CDR3 is TGTGCCAGCTCACCCCCTTCTATCGGGACCCAGTACTTC. Translated: CASSPPSIGTQYF.

J is TRBJ1-1 and V is TRBV5-1, with 7 bases aligning to TRBD1. The CDR3 runs to 13 residues. Trimming took 5 bases from V and 4 from J; bases not matched to a gene: 5. Germline V CDR1 and CDR2: SGHRS, YFSETQ. Here the CDR3 reads CASRIAGGTEAFF. The CDR3 DNA reads as TGCGCCAGCAGAATTGCAGGGGGCACTGAAGCTTTCTTT.

This clone is a singleton in its sample. This chain connects TRBV6-5 to TRBJ2-7, with a weak D call TRBD2 (5 bases). The V end was cut by 7 bases, the J end by 3 bases, with 16 bases between. Germline values: CDR1 MNHEY, CDR2 SVGAGI. The CDR3 runs to 14 residues. In DNA form, the CDR3 reads TGTGCCAGCACCCCGCCGTACGGGATCTACGAGCAGTACTTC. This sequence encodes CASTPPYGIYEQYF.

This clone was recorded a few times. The CDR3 DNA follows: TGTGCCAGCTCGGAGAGGGGGCCCACTGAAGCTTTCTTT. This gives the protein CASSERGPTEAFF. The chain employs TRBV27 and TRBJ1-1; 7 bases agree with TRBD1. Germline CDR1 is MNHEY and CDR2 is SMNVEV (reference sequence). The CDR3 loop spans 13 amino acids. V lost 8 bases and J lost 4; bases outside the gene matches: 7.

This sequence joins TRBV6-5 and TRBJ1-2; D is ambiguous. CDR1 and CDR2 from the germline V gene are MNHEY and SVGAGI. This CDR3 contains 14 residues. V lost 2 bases to trimming and J lost 5 bases, with 12 bases between them. As DNA, the CDR3 is TGTGCCAGCAGTTACGGGGTCGAGGGATATGGCTACACCTTC. Amino acids: CASSYGVEGYGYTF.

V is TRBV5-6 and J is TRBJ1-6, with D unresolved. V was cut by 4 bases and J by 5 bases, with 10 bases left in between. Germline V gene lookup returns CDR1 SGHDT and CDR2 YYEEEE. The CDR3 contains 14 residues. The CDR3 DNA reads TGTGCCAGCAGCCCGCAGGAGGATAATTCACCCCTCCACTTT. Residues: CASSPQEDNSPLHF. Looking up the rest from reference TRBV5-6 and TRBJ1-6 gives the full variable domain: DAGVTQSPTHLIKTRGQQVTLRCSPKSGHDTVSWYQQALGQGPQFIFQYYEEEERQRGNFPDRFSGHQFPNYSSELNVNALLLGDSALYLCASSPQEDNSPLHFGNGTRLTVT.

J is TRBJ2-7 and V is TRBV5-1; 9 bases fit TRBD1. The length of the CDR3 is 14 residues. Germline trimming cut 2 bases from V and 3 bases from J; bases unmatched to any gene: 3. Germline V gives CDR1 SGHRS, CDR2 YFSETQ. The CDR3 nucleotides read TGCGCCAGCAGCTTTGGACAGGGGTTCTACGAGCAGTACTTC. The encoded protein is CASSFGQGFYEQYF.

This chain uses TRBV6-5 with TRBJ1-4; 8 bases are a match to TRBD1. The CDR3 sequence is 14 residues long. CDR1 and CDR2 from the germline V gene are MNHEY and SVGAGI. Trimming cost V 8 bases and J 8 bases; bases outside gene matches: 10. The DNA of the CDR3 is TGTGCCAGCGCCGCCAGGGGGCCAGGGGAAAAACTGTTTTTT. Its protein is CASAARGPGEKLFF.

In nucleotides, the CDR3 is TGTGCCAGTAGTATAGCGGGACTAGGGCAGTTCTTC. Its protein is CASSIAGLGQFF. This chain links TRBV19 with TRBJ2-1; 8 nucleotides agree with TRBD2. The CDR3 extends over 12 amino acids. Germline V gene data show CDR1 as LNHDA and CDR2 as SQIVND (reference sequence). J was trimmed by 12 bases and V by 1 base; bases with no gene match: 2.

The count of this clone is one. The CDR3 region is CASSPYRGYEQYF. CDR3 coding DNA: TGTGCCAGCAGCCCATACAGGGGCTACGAGCAGTACTTC. The gene calls are TRBV3-1 (or the pseudogene TRBV3-2) and TRBJ2-7; TRBD1 matches 7 bases. V dropped 4 bases and J dropped 3; count of bases not matched to a gene: 3. This CDR3 has 13 amino acids. CDR1 LGHDT and CDR2 YNNKEL come from the germline V gene (reference sequence).

V gene TRBV6-5 combines with J gene TRBJ1-2; D call uncertain. The CDR3 is made up of 14 amino acids. V was shortened by 7 bases and J by 8 bases, with 20 bases between the two germline ends. CDR1 and CDR2 from the germline V gene are MNHEY and SVGAGI. CDR3 protein: CASTVATPTRGYTF. CDR3 nucleotide sequence: TGTGCCAGCACAGTCGCCACTCCTACGAGGGGCTACACCTTC.

The V gene is TRBV2, the J gene TRBJ1-1; 8 nucleotides align to TRBD1. Trimming at V came to 8 bases and at J to 5 bases, leaving 10 bases not matched to a gene. In germline, CDR1 is SNHLY, CDR2 FYNNEI. The CDR3 is 14 amino acids. CDR3 nucleotide sequence: TGTGCCAGCGTCGTCACAGGGGGGGGTACTGAAGCTTTCTTT. Its translation: CASVVTGGGTEAFF.

This rearrangement joins TRBV29-1 to TRBJ2-5; D remains unclear. Germline V CDR1 and CDR2: SQVTM, ANQGSEA. The V and J ends lost 4 bases and 4 bases respectively, with 13 bases between them. The CDR3 contains 13 residues. The CDR3 nucleotides are TGCAGCGTTGTCTTAGTCCGCCTAGAGACCCAGTACTTC. It yields the protein CSVVLVRLETQYF.

The sample holds one count of this clone. The rearrangement links TRBV6-1 to TRBJ1-2, with 8 bases identical to TRBD1. With V trimmed by 3 bases and J by 1 base, 7 bases remained unmatched. Germline V lookup: CDR1 MNHNS, CDR2 SASEGT. The CDR3 has 16 residues. In DNA form, the CDR3 reads TGTGCCAGCAGTGAGAAGTACAGGGGGAGTAACTATGGCTACACCTTC. This translates into CASSEKYRGSNYGYTF.

The chain recombines TRBV27 with TRBJ2-1; the match to TRBD2 covers 7 bases. Germline CDR1 reads MNHEY; CDR2 reads SMNVEV (reference sequence). Losses at the gene ends were 5 bases for V and 7 bases for J; bases not matched to a gene: 14. CDR3 length: 16 amino acids. The CDR3 spells CASSPRRSGRGNEQFF. CDR3 DNA sequence: TGTGCCAGCAGTCCCCGGAGAAGCGGGCGGGGGAATGAGCAGTTCTTC.

The sample holds a few counts of this clone. This chain joins TRBV27 and TRBJ1-1; tentative D call: TRBD1 (6 bases). The CDR3 length is 17 residues. The V end was cut by 6 bases, the J end by 0 bases, with 20 bases between. CDR1 is MNHEY, CDR2 SMNVEV, per germline (reference sequence). The CDR3 loop is CASSRRQEHLMNTEAFF. CDR3 sequence (DNA): TGTGCCAGCAGCCGTCGACAGGAGCACCTCATGAACACTGAAGCTTTCTTT.

CDR3 residues: CASSDRGTRKNIQYF. The CDR3 DNA is TGTGCCAGCAGTGACCGAGGGACACGAAAAAACATTCAGTACTTC. The chain carries TRBV28 and TRBJ2-4, with D possibly TRBD1 on 6 matching bases. The CDR3 contains 15 residues. The V end was cut by 5 bases, the J end by 4 bases, with 15 bases between. CDR1 MDHEN and CDR2 SYDVKM come from the germline V gene.

This sequence joins TRBV7-8 and TRBJ1-5; D is uncertain. The germline gives CDR1 SGHVS, CDR2 FQNEAQ. V was trimmed by 2 bases and J by 2 bases, leaving 13 bases between them. This CDR3 has 16 amino acids. The DNA of the CDR3 is TGTGCCAGCAGCTTACTTGGGAGTTATGGCAATCAGCCCCAGCATTTT. Translation: CASSLLGSYGNQPQHF.

The rearrangement joins TRBV3-1 (or the pseudogene TRBV3-2) to TRBJ1-5, with 7 bases lining up with TRBD1. The CDR3 is 15 residues long. With V trimmed by 0 bases and J by 6 bases, 5 bases remained unmatched. CDR1 LGHDT and CDR2 YNNKEL come from the germline V gene (reference sequence). CDR3: CASSQDPGGGQPQHF. In nucleotides, the CDR3 is TGTGCCAGCAGCCAAGACCCAGGGGGTGGTCAGCCCCAGCATTTT.

The chain joins TRBV7-8 to TRBJ2-7; 11 bases are shared with TRBD1. The germline gives CDR1 SGHVS, CDR2 FQNEAQ. Unmatched junction bases numbered 5, after V lost 4 bases and J lost 6 bases. CDR3 length equals 14 residues. Here the CDR3 DNA reads TGTGCCAGCAGCTCCCGGACAGGGGGCGGCGAGCAGTACTTC. This gives the protein CASSSRTGGGEQYF.